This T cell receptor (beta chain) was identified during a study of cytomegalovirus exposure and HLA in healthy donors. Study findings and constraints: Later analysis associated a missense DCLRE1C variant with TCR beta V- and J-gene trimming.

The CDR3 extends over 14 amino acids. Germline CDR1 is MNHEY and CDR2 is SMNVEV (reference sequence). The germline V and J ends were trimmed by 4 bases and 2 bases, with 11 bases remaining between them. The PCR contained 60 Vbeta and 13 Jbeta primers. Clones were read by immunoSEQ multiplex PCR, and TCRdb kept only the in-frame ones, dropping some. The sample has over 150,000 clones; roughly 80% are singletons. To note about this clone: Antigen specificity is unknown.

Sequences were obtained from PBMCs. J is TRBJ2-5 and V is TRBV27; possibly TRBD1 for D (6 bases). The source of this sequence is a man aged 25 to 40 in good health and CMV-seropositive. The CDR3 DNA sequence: TGTGCCAGCAGTTCCCTCGACAGGCAAGAGACCCAGTACTTC. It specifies CASSSLDRQETQYF.